The 31 T cell receptor beta chains reported below all come from one sample, sequenced in a study of cytomegalovirus exposure and HLA in healthy donors. The PCR ran on 60 Vbeta and 13 Jbeta primers. Repertoires were generated with immunoSEQ multiplex PCR, while TCRdb's copy carries only in-frame clones and drops some. Of about 140,000 clones in the sample, about 80% were seen once. Sequenced material: PBMCs. These receptors came from a man younger than 45 in good health and CMV-seronegative.

The J gene is TRBJ2-1, the V gene TRBV27; tentatively, D is TRBD1 (6 bases). Germline assignment: CDR1 MNHEY and CDR2 SMNVEV (reference sequence). V shed 7 bases and J shed 7 bases, with 17 bases lying between them. This CDR3 has 14 residues. The DNA for the CDR3 is TGTGCCAGCACCATGGGGACACTCCGAAATGAGCAGTTCTTC. Translation gives CASTMGTLRNEQFF.

V gene TRBV29-1 combines with J gene TRBJ1-1; the D is unclear. Germline V gives CDR1 SQVTM, CDR2 ANQGSEA. The V end lost 6 bases, the J end lost 4 bases, and 15 bases lay between the germline ends. This CDR3 spans 13 amino acids. The CDR3 DNA follows: TGCAGCGTCGTCAAAGGAGGTAGCACTGAAGCTTTCTTT. Translated, it gives CSVVKGGSTEAFF.

CDR3 region: CASSDTTRGFPLEQYF. For the CDR3, the DNA is TGTGCCAGCAGTGACACTACAAGAGGTTTCCCCCTCGAGCAGTACTTC. The chain employs TRBV6-4 and TRBJ2-7; D ambiguous. Per germline, CDR1 MRHNA and CDR2 SNTAGT. V lost 2 bases and J lost 6, with 20 bases in between. The CDR3 runs 16 residues.

This clone was detected only once. The V gene is TRBV6-5, the J gene TRBJ2-7; a possible D gene is TRBD1 (5 bases). V dropped 0 bases and J dropped 1 base, with 13 bases sitting between them. CDR1 MNHEY and CDR2 SVGAGI come from the germline V gene. The CDR3 spans 16 residues. CDR3 in amino acids: CASSYSTVGLSYEQYF. Written as DNA, the CDR3 is TGTGCCAGCAGTTACTCGACAGTTGGGCTGTCCTACGAGCAGTACTTC.

The chain recombines TRBV11-2 with TRBJ2-3; D may be TRBD2 (5 bases). Germline V gene data show CDR1 as SGHAT and CDR2 as FQNNGV. Trimming cost V 1 base and J 4 bases, with 9 bases left between them. This CDR3 comprises 14 residues. The CDR3 here is CASSLAPAADTQYF. The CDR3 coding sequence is TGTGCCAGCAGCTTAGCCCCAGCGGCAGATACGCAGTATTTT.

This chain connects TRBV5-1 to TRBJ1-6; D perhaps matches TRBD1 (5 bases). In germline, CDR1 is SGHRS, CDR2 YFSETQ. CDR3 length: 15 amino acids. V gave up 1 base and J gave up 5 bases, with 10 bases separating them. The CDR3 sequence: CASSLLQVDNSPLHF. The CDR3 nucleotides are TGCGCCAGCAGCTTGTTACAGGTCGATAATTCACCCCTCCACTTT.

This clone was seen a handful of times. V usage is TRBV19 and J usage is TRBJ1-5; no clear D. This CDR3 region has 13 residues. Germline lookup yields CDR1 LNHDA and CDR2 SQIVND (reference sequence). V lost 8 bases to trimming and J lost 0 bases, with 8 bases between them. CDR3 region: CASAEVSNQPQHF. Written as DNA, the CDR3 is TGTGCCAGTGCAGAAGTTAGCAATCAGCCCCAGCATTTT.

The chain's CDR3 is CASSQANQENTEAFF. CDR3 nucleotides: TGCGCCAGCAGCCAAGCCAACCAGGAGAACACTGAAGCTTTCTTT. This sequence joins TRBV4-1 and TRBJ1-1; D is uncertain. CDR1 MGHRA and CDR2 YSYEKL come from the germline V gene. V was cut by 1 base and J by 1 base, with 10 bases left in between. This CDR3 spans 15 amino acids.

In this sample, this clone turned up a few times. The chain employs TRBV27 and TRBJ2-6; TRBD1 matches at 9 bases. This CDR3 contains 17 residues. The V and J ends lost 6 bases and 1 base, in that order; junction bases with no gene match: 7. The germline gives CDR1 MNHEY, CDR2 SMNVEV (reference sequence). CDR3 nucleotides: TGTGCCAGCAGGATGAACAGGGGGCTATCTGGGGCCAACGTCCTGACTTTC. It translates to CASRMNRGLSGANVLTF.

The chain combines TRBV5-1 with TRBJ1-1; D may be TRBD1 (5 bases). This CDR3 comprises 14 residues. The V gene lost 7 bases and the J gene lost 5 bases, with 18 bases spanning the gap. Germline CDR1 reads SGHRS; CDR2 reads YFSETQ. CDR3: CASEVRPGGTEAFF. Here the CDR3 DNA reads TGCGCCAGCGAGGTAAGGCCTGGGGGGACTGAAGCTTTCTTT.

This clone was counted a few times. V gene TRBV18 combines with J gene TRBJ2-7; 12 positions agree with TRBD2. CDR1 KGHSH and CDR2 LQKENI come from the germline V gene. V lost 4 bases and J lost 6; bases outside the gene matches: 7. The CDR3 has 15 amino acids. The CDR3 DNA sequence: TGTGCCAGCTCACTCATGACTAGCGGGAGAGGCGAGCAGTACTTC. Protein sequence: CASSLMTSGRGEQYF.

V gene TRBV7-7 combines with J gene TRBJ2-7; a possible D gene is TRBD2 (6 bases). The CDR3 has 14 residues. Germline V gene lookup returns CDR1 SSHAT and CDR2 FNYEAQ (reference sequence). The DNA for the CDR3 is TGTGCTCGGGTGGAGGGAGAGTGGAGCTACGAGCAGTACTTC. It codes for CARVEGEWSYEQYF.

The V and J genes are TRBV27 and TRBJ1-1; D call uncertain. This CDR3 has 15 amino acids. V was pared by 2 bases and J by 0 bases, with 10 bases between. Germline V gene sequence: CDR1 MNHEY, CDR2 SMNVEV (reference sequence). The CDR3 loop reads CASSLVANMNTEAFF. CDR3 sequence (DNA): TGTGCCAGCAGTTTAGTTGCGAATATGAACACTGAAGCTTTCTTT.

The CDR3 region is CASTATNRDRGAFF. In nucleotides, the CDR3 is TGTGCCAGCACTGCAACAAACCGGGACAGGGGAGCTTTCTTT. The rearrangement links TRBV2 to TRBJ1-1, with TRBD1 matching 10 bases. Losses at the gene ends were 7 bases for V and 10 bases for J; bases not matched to a gene: 12. CDR1 and CDR2 (germline): SNHLY, FYNNEI. The CDR3 spans 14 residues.

This chain uses TRBV5-1 with TRBJ2-3, with 8 nucleotides matching TRBD2. Germline trimming cut 2 bases from V and 4 bases from J; bases unmatched to any gene: 6. CDR1 SGHRS and CDR2 YFSETQ come from the germline V gene. The CDR3 totals 15 residues. DNA of the CDR3: TGCGCCAGCAGCTTTTTCGGGGGGGTATCAGATACGCAGTATTTT. It translates to CASSFFGGVSDTQYF.

This chain links TRBV2 with TRBJ1-6, with TRBD1 matching over 7 bases. This CDR3 region has 16 residues. The germline V gene encodes CDR1 SNHLY and CDR2 FYNNEI. Trimming took 2 bases from V and 4 from J; bases not matched to a gene: 5. CDR3 coding DNA: TGTGCCAGCAGTGAACTCCGGGGACAGTATAATTCACCCCTCCACTTT. Protein: CASSELRGQYNSPLHF.

The CDR3 DNA sequence: TGTGCCAGCTCACCTCGGGACAGCTCCTACGAGCAGTACTTC. It encodes CASSPRDSSYEQYF. The chain joins TRBV18 to TRBJ2-7; 7 bases match TRBD1. The CDR3 extends over 14 amino acids. The germline V gene encodes CDR1 KGHSH and CDR2 LQKENI. J gave up 0 bases and V 3 bases, and 2 bases lay outside the gene matches.

The chain links TRBV7-6 to TRBJ2-3, with 12 bases matching TRBD2. Germline values: CDR1 SGHVS, CDR2 FNYEAQ. The CDR3 is 16 amino acids. Unmatched junction bases numbered 7, after V lost 4 bases and J lost 5 bases. The CDR3 region is CASSSPRTSGEDTQYF. Here the CDR3 DNA reads TGTGCCAGCAGCTCCCCTCGGACTAGCGGGGAAGATACGCAGTATTTT. The full variable domain, with the rest looked up from reference TRBV7-6 and TRBJ2-3, is GAGVSQSPRYKVTKRGQDVALRCDPISGHVSLYWYRQALGQGPEFLTYFNYEAQQDKSGLPNDRFSAERPEGSISTLTIQRTEQRDSAMYRCASSSPRTSGEDTQYFGPGTRLTVL.

The CDR3 DNA reads TGCGCCAGCAGCCAACCCCCCGCGGGAGGGGACACAAGATACCAAGAGACCCAGTACTTC. This encodes CASSQPPAGGDTRYQETQYF. The chain carries TRBV4-1 and TRBJ2-5; TRBD2 agrees at 9 bases. Germline CDR1 MGHRA, CDR2 YSYEKL. Trimming removed 2 bases from V and 0 bases from J; junction bases left unmatched: 16. This CDR3 spans 20 amino acids.

V is TRBV15 and J is TRBJ1-4; 7 nucleotides match TRBD1. The germline V gene encodes CDR1 LNHNV and CDR2 YYDKDF (reference sequence). With 0 bases clipped from V and 7 bases from J, the junction kept 5 bases outside the gene matches. The CDR3 has 15 residues. The chain's CDR3 is CATSRDLSGGEKLFF. CDR3 DNA sequence: TGTGCCACCAGCAGAGACCTGTCAGGGGGTGAAAAACTGTTTTTT.

This sequence joins TRBV11-2 and TRBJ2-7, with D perhaps TRBD2 (6 bases). The germline gives CDR1 SGHAT, CDR2 FQNNGV. V was cut by 5 bases and J by 3 bases, with 20 bases left in between. This CDR3 comprises 16 residues. The CDR3 protein is CASSRNGGVANYEQYF. The CDR3 coding sequence is TGTGCCAGCAGCCGAAACGGAGGGGTCGCAAACTACGAGCAGTACTTC.

The rearrangement uses TRBV9 and TRBJ1-2, with TRBD1 matching over 8 bases. V was clipped by 4 bases and J by 3 bases; unmatched bases: 5. The CDR3 runs 14 residues. Germline V gives CDR1 SGDLS, CDR2 YYNGEE. The CDR3 sequence: CASSPPDRDYGYTF. The CDR3 coding sequence is TGTGCCAGCAGCCCCCCGGACAGGGACTATGGCTACACCTTC. Variable domain in full (rest from reference TRBV9 and TRBJ1-2): DSGVTQTPKHLITATGQRVTLRCSPRSGDLSVYWYQQSLDQGLQFLIQYYNGEERAKGNILERFSAQQFPDLHSELNLSSLELGDSALYFCASSPPDRDYGYTFGSGTRLTVV.

This chain joins TRBV5-6 and TRBJ2-7; D is perhaps TRBD1 (5 bases). Trimming removed 0 bases from V and 2 bases from J, with 9 bases in between. Per germline, CDR1 SGHDT and CDR2 YYEEEE. The CDR3 loop spans 14 amino acids. CDR3 bases: TGTGCCAGCAGCTTGGGGACAACCACCTACGAGCAGTACTTC. Translating it yields CASSLGTTTYEQYF.

The chain uses TRBV19 and TRBJ1-5, with D possibly TRBD1 on 6 matching bases. Germline lookup yields CDR1 LNHDA and CDR2 SQIVND (reference sequence). This CDR3 comprises 16 residues. V lost 8 bases, J lost 2 bases, and 19 bases lay in between. The CDR3 DNA is TGTGCCAGTCACAGGGAAGGAATCTCGGGCAATCAGCCCCAGCATTTT. It specifies CASHREGISGNQPQHF.

This chain joins TRBV27 and TRBJ1-1; no clear D. Trimming shortened V by 2 bases and J by 5 bases, and 9 bases separated the two germline ends. Germline assignment: CDR1 MNHEY and CDR2 SMNVEV (reference sequence). The CDR3 totals 13 residues. The CDR3 sequence: CASSLEPGTEAFF. DNA of the CDR3: TGTGCCAGCAGTTTAGAACCGGGGACTGAAGCTTTCTTT.

The V gene is TRBV15, the J gene TRBJ1-2, with TRBD1 as a possible D gene (5 bases). CDR1 LNHNV and CDR2 YYDKDF come from the germline V gene (reference sequence). The germline V and J ends were trimmed by 0 bases and 8 bases, with 13 bases remaining between them. The CDR3 is made up of 14 amino acids. Here the CDR3 reads CATSRETAAWGYTF. The CDR3 DNA reads as TGTGCCACCAGCAGAGAGACAGCCGCGTGGGGCTACACCTTC.

CDR3 nucleotide sequence: TGTGCCACTTGGACGGGAAGTAACTATGGCTACACCTTC. Amino acids: CATWTGSNYGYTF. This chain links TRBV10-3 with TRBJ1-2; D not certain. The ends were cut back, 10 bases at V and 1 base at J, with 13 bases in the middle. The germline CDR1 and CDR2 sequences are ENHRY and SYGVKD. This CDR3 has 13 residues.

This clone was seen many times. The rearrangement uses TRBV7-2 and TRBJ2-3; 10 bases fit TRBD2. CDR1 SGHTA and CDR2 FQGNSA come from the germline V gene. The CDR3 extends over 16 amino acids. Trimming removed 5 bases from V and 3 bases from J; junction bases left unmatched: 8. This CDR3 is CASSPQGGLATDTQYF. The CDR3 region has the DNA TGTGCCAGCAGCCCCCAGGGGGGACTAGCGACAGATACGCAGTATTTT.

The rearrangement links TRBV27 to TRBJ2-4; D is undetermined. Trimming took off 8 bases at V and 0 bases at J, with 17 bases between the two ends. Germline assignment: CDR1 MNHEY and CDR2 SMNVEV (reference sequence). This CDR3 is 16 amino acids long. CDR3 residues: CASSTQPDLAKNIQYF. CDR3 sequence (DNA): TGTGCCAGCTCCACACAGCCTGATTTAGCCAAAAACATTCAGTACTTC.

This chain uses TRBV19 with TRBJ2-7, with 9 positions matching TRBD2. The CDR3 is 15 residues long. Looked up from germline, CDR1 is LNHDA and CDR2 is SQIVND (reference sequence). V dropped 4 bases and J dropped 2; count of bases not matched to a gene: 6. CDR3 sequence (DNA): TGTGCCAGTAGTAATCAGGCGGGAGGGCCCTACGAGCAGTACTTC. Translating gives CASSNQAGGPYEQYF.

The rearrangement uses TRBV6-5 and TRBJ2-3; the match to TRBD1 covers 12 bases. V trimming: 5 bases; J trimming: 4 bases; junction bases outside the gene matches: 1. This CDR3 contains 14 residues. Germline V gene lookup returns CDR1 MNHEY and CDR2 SVGAGI. The CDR3 nucleotides are TGTGCCAGCAGTGGGACAGGGGGCGCAGATACGCAGTATTTT. It codes for CASSGTGGADTQYF.